This T cell receptor beta chain derives from a study of vaccination and CD4 T cells after COVID-19. At the level of the study: The stimulus for the cells was overlapping spike peptides derived from SARS-CoV-2, HCoV-NL63, HCoV-OC43 and HCoV-229E.

Germline-derived CDR1 and CDR2 are SGHAT and FQNNGV. The V gene end was trimmed by 3 bases and the J gene end by 0 bases; junction bases not matched to a gene: 7. The CDR3 has 16 residues. The treatment was: roughly 10-day PBMC culture with coronavirus spike peptide pools or control peptides (ViraFEST assay). The PCR-positive dates, March through December 2020, came before the US Alpha, Beta and Delta variants. Cultured CD4+ T cells had their DNA profiled by the Oncomine TCR Beta short-read assay. A single record per CDR3 protein comes from TCRdb applying MiXCR to the PCR reads. The sample comprises roughly 16,000 distinct CDR3 sequences, less than 35% of which are singletons, and 15% to 19% rests with the top ten. On this clonotype itself: Antigen unknown.

The chain is built from TRBV11-2 and TRBJ2-5; 7 positions agree with TRBD1. Specimen: cultured CD4+ T cells from blood. The TCR was taken from a human donor with COVID-19. This CDR3 is CASSFRDSLYQETQYF. CDR3 DNA: TGTGCCAGCAGCTTCCGGGACAGCCTATACCAAGAGACCCAGTACTTC.